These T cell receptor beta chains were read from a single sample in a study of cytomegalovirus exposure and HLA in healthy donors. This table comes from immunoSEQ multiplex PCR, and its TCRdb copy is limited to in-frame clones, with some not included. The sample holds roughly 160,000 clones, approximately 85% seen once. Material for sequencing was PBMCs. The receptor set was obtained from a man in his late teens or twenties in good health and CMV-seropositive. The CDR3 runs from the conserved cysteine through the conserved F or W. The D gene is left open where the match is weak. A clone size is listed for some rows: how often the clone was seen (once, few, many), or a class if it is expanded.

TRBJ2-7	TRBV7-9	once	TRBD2	CASSSGGLASYEQYF	TGTGCCAGCAGTTCAGGGGGACTAGCCTCTTACGAGCAGTACTTC
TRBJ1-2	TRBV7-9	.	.	CASSFDSYGYTF	TGTGCCAGCAGCTTTGACAGCTATGGCTACACCTTC
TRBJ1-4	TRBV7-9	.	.	CASSLDRVSDEKLFF	TGTGCCAGCAGCTTAGATCGGGTTTCGGATGAAAAACTGTTTTTT
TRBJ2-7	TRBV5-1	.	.	CASSPGDSYEQYF	TGCGCCAGCAGCCCCGGTGACTCCTACGAGCAGTACTTC
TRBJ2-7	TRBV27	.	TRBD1	CASSLGTGGSYEQYF	TGTGCCAGCAGTCTCGGGACAGGGGGCTCCTACGAGCAGTACTTC
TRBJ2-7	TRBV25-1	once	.	CASSVSYEQYF	TGTGCCAGCAGTGTCTCCTACGAGCAGTACTTC
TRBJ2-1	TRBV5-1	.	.	CASSWEGPEDEQFF	TGCGCCAGCAGCTGGGAAGGACCGGAGGATGAGCAGTTCTTC
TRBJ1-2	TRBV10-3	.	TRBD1	CAISGTPGQGIGGPYGYGYTF	TGTGCCATCAGTGGAACACCGGGACAGGGTATAGGGGGACCCTATGGCTATGGCTACACCTTC
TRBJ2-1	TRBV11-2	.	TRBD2	CASSPWETSGGYNEQFF	TGTGCCAGCAGCCCCTGGGAGACTAGCGGGGGGTACAATGAGCAGTTCTTC
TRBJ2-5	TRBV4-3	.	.	CASSQDGGGRVIQETQYF	TGCGCCAGCAGCCAAGATGGGGGGGGGCGGGTGATCCAAGAGACCCAGTACTTC
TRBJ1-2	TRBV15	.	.	CATSRITGFGGYTF	TGTGCCACCAGCAGAATCACAGGGTTTGGTGGCTACACCTTC
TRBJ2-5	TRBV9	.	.	CASSVGGVQETQYF	TGTGCCAGCAGCGTAGGCGGCGTCCAAGAGACCCAGTACTTC
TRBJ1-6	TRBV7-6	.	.	CASSKGSSYNSPLHF	TGTGCCAGCAGCAAAGGGAGCTCCTATAATTCACCCCTCCACTTT
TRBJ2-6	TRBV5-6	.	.	CASSPGVQGANVLTF	TGTGCCAGCAGCCCAGGGGTACAAGGGGCCAACGTCCTGACTTTC
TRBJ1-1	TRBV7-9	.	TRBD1	CASSLRTGQNTEAFF	TGTGCCAGCAGCCTGCGGACAGGGCAGAACACTGAAGCTTTCTTT
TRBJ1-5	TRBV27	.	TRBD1	CASSYLTGTGIFQPQHF	TGTGCCAGCAGTTATCTTACCGGGACAGGGATTTTCCAGCCCCAGCATTTT
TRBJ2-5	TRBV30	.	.	CAWSVLGETQYF	TGTGCCTGGAGTGTGCTAGGAGAGACCCAGTACTTC
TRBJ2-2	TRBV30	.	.	CARDISNTGELFF	TGTGCCCGGGACATTTCGAACACCGGGGAGCTGTTTTTT
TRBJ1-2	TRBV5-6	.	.	CASSLARGRGGYGYTF	TGTGCCAGCAGCTTGGCTCGAGGTCGAGGAGGCTATGGCTACACCTTC
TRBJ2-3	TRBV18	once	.	CASSRTRDDTQYF	TGTGCCAGCTCGAGGACAAGAGATGATACGCAGTATTTT
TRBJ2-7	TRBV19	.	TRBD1	CASSPGAGGTYEQYF	TGTGCCAGTAGCCCCGGGGCAGGGGGTACGTACGAGCAGTACTTC
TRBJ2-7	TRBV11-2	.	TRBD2	CASSLVAGGSSYEQYF	TGTGCCAGCAGCTTAGTGGCGGGGGGAAGCTCCTACGAGCAGTACTTC
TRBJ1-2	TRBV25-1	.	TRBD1	CASSEWGQGASGYTF	TGTGCCAGCAGTGAATGGGGACAGGGGGCGAGTGGCTACACCTTC
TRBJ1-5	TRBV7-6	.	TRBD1	CASSLGTGTGYSNQPQHF	TGTGCCAGCAGCTTAGGGACCGGGACAGGATATAGCAATCAGCCCCAGCATTTT
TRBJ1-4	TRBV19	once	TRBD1	CDSTVTGDEKLFF	TGTGACAGTACTGTCACAGGGGATGAAAAACTGTTTTTT
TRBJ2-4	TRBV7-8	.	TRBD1	CASSHRLGQGSTKNIQYF	TGTGCCAGCAGCCACCGTCTGGGACAGGGGTCGACCAAAAACATTCAGTACTTC
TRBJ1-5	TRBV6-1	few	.	CASSGRGNQPQHF	TGTGCCAGCAGTGGTCGGGGGAATCAGCCCCAGCATTTT
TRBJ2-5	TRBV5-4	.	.	CASSLAGGRETQYF	TGTGCCAGCAGCTTGGCCGGGGGAAGGGAGACCCAGTACTTC
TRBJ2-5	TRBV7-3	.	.	CARRRLESKETQYF	TGTGCCAGGAGAAGACTAGAATCGAAGGAGACCCAGTACTTC
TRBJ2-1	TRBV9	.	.	CASSVGTPGINEQFF	TGTGCCAGCAGCGTAGGGACACCTGGGATCAATGAGCAGTTCTTC
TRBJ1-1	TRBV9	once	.	CASSASGMNTEAFF	TGTGCCAGCAGCGCATCCGGTATGAACACTGAAGCTTTCTTT
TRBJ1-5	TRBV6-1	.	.	CASRVANQPQHF	TGTGCCAGCAGAGTGGCAAATCAGCCCCAGCATTTT
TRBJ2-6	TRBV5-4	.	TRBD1	CASSTGTDGANVLTF	TGTGCCAGCAGCACCGGGACAGATGGGGCCAACGTCCTGACTTTC
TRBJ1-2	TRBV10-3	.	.	CATRDGTNYGYTF	TGTGCCACCCGAGACGGGACAAACTATGGCTACACCTTC
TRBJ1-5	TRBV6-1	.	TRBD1	CASSETGFEPQHF	TGTGCCAGCAGCGAGACAGGGTTCGAACCCCAGCATTTT
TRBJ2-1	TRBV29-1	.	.	CSVGRMGRGEQFF	TGCAGCGTCGGACGCATGGGGCGGGGTGAGCAGTTCTTC
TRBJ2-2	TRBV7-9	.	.	CAIDRFWAGELFF	TGTGCCATCGACAGGTTTTGGGCCGGGGAGCTGTTTTTT
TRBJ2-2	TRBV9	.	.	CASSVGVFRVDGELFF	TGTGCCAGCAGCGTAGGAGTTTTCCGCGTTGACGGGGAGCTGTTTTTT
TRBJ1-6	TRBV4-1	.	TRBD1	CASSQDRGQGDSPLHF	TGCGCCAGCAGCCAAGACAGGGGGCAGGGGGATTCACCCCTCCACTTT
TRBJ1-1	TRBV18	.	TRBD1	CASSPPQGDREFTFF	TGTGCCAGCTCACCACCCCAGGGGGACAGGGAATTCACTTTCTTT
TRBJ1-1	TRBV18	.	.	CASSPGGNTEAFF	TGTGCCAGCTCCCCGGGGGGGAACACTGAAGCTTTCTTT
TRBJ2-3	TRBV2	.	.	CASSELGRGSTDTQYF	TGTGCCAGCAGTGAACTAGGACGGGGTAGCACAGATACGCAGTATTTT
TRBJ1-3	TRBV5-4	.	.	CASSFREAGNTIYF	TGTGCCAGCAGCTTCAGGGAAGCCGGAAACACCATATATTTT
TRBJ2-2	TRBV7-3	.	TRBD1	CASSPGTGRTGELFF	TGTGCCAGCAGCCCTGGGACAGGGCGGACCGGGGAGCTGTTTTTT
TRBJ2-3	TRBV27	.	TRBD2	CASSLLLLGRADTQYF	TGTGCCAGCAGTTTATTGCTTCTCGGGAGGGCAGATACGCAGTATTTT
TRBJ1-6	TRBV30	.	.	CAATSYAGNNSPLHF	TGTGCCGCGACCTCGTACGCGGGGAATAATTCACCCCTCCACTTT
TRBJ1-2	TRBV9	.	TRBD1	CASSVFAVTGGVGYTF	TGTGCCAGCAGCGTCTTCGCTGTAACAGGGGGAGTGGGCTACACCTTC
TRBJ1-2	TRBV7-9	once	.	CASSLGPANNYGYTF	TGTGCCAGCAGCTTGGGGCCGGCGAACAACTATGGCTACACCTTC
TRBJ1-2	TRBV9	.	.	CASSVGPPQGWNGYTF	TGTGCCAGCAGCGTAGGCCCCCCCCAGGGATGGAATGGCTACACCTTC
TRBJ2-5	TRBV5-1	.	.	CASSLGRGGETQYF	TGCGCCAGCAGCTTGGGCAGGGGAGGGGAGACCCAGTACTTC
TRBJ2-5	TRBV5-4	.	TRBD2	CASSPAGGNVQETQYF	TGTGCCAGCAGCCCGGCGGGGGGGAACGTCCAAGAGACCCAGTACTTC
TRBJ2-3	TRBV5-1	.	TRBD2	CASSDGPTSGTGDTQYF	TGCGCCAGCAGCGACGGTCCCACTAGCGGAACAGGGGATACGCAGTATTTT
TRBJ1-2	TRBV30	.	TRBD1	CAWSGTGQGAYGYTF	TGTGCCTGGAGTGGGACAGGACAGGGGGCGTATGGCTACACCTTC
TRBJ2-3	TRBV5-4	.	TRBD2	CASSLGGLAGGQVTDTQYF	TGTGCCAGCAGCCTTGGAGGACTAGCGGGGGGGCAAGTCACAGATACGCAGTATTTT
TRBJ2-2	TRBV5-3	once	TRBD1	CARIFGDRGACTGELFF	TGTGCCAGAATCTTCGGGGACAGGGGGGCTTGCACCGGGGAGCTGTTTTTT
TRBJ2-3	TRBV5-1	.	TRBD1	CASSLGQGADTQYF	TGCGCCAGCAGCTTAGGACAGGGGGCAGATACGCAGTATTTT
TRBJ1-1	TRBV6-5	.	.	CASLSGGASTEAFF	TGTGCCAGCCTAAGCGGGGGGGCGAGTACTGAAGCTTTCTTT
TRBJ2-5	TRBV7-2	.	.	CASSSHRVYQETQYF	TGTGCCAGCAGCTCACACAGGGTTTACCAAGAGACCCAGTACTTC
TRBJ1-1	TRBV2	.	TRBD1	CASGKGTENTEAFF	TGTGCCAGCGGAAAAGGGACAGAAAACACTGAAGCTTTCTTT